This TCR beta chain was recovered during a study of blood T cell repertoires in COVID-19. As for the study in general: Sites across the United States, Italy and Spain contributed samples from acute and convalescent COVID-19.

Patients at the Seattle site were enrolled during active infection and followed longitudinally. Germline V lookup: CDR1 ENHRY, CDR2 SYGVKD. Trimming took off 6 bases at V and 4 bases at J, with 10 bases between the two ends. The CDR3 extends over 13 amino acids. Per the authors' pipeline: Amplifying reference gene primers gave estimates of nucleated cell counts. The assay was immunoSEQ multiplex PCR, and TCRdb's table has in-frame clones only and misses some. V, J and clone size were drawn from that table, and D and trimming were deduced from the DNA. The repertoire holds some 65,000 clones, with less than 95% as singletons.

This clonotype originated in a man over 45 with COVID-19, enrolled during active disease. The material sequenced was peripheral blood. The gene calls are TRBV10-3 and TRBJ1-5, with D possibly matching TRBD1 (5 bases). The chain's CDR3 is CAIRSGPNQPQHF. The DNA of the CDR3 is TGTGCCATCAGGTCAGGGCCTAATCAGCCCCAGCATTTT.